This T cell receptor beta chain derives from a study of response to subunit inactivated influenza vaccine. Germline assignment: CDR1 SGHRS and CDR2 YFSETQ. The V gene lost 6 bases and the J gene lost 1 base, with 7 bases spanning the gap. The CDR3 length is 12 residues. General observations from the study: Seasonal influenza vaccination, on each occasion, was suggested by the authors to recruit few new T cells.

TCRdb analysed the RT-PCR reads with MiXCR anew, one entry per CDR3 protein. Of about 700,000 distinct CDR3 sequences listed, approximately 15% are singletons. Turning to this clonotype: The antigen is unknown.

Material: PBMCs from blood, obtained roughly 2 weeks before vaccination. The TCR originated in a middle-aged man who received an inactivated influenza vaccine. The chain is built from TRBV5-1 and TRBJ2-5; weak D call: TRBD1 (5 bases). CDR3 coding DNA: TGCGCCAGCACAGGGTTCCAAGAGACCCAGTACTTC. Its translation is CASTGFQETQYF. The full variable domain, rest sourced from reference TRBV5-1 and TRBJ2-5, is KAGVTQTPRYLIKTRGQQVTLSCSPISGHRSVSWYQQTPGQGLQFLFEYFSETQRNKGNFPGRFSGRQFSNSRSEMNVSTLELGDSALYLCASTGFQETQYFGPGTRLLVL.